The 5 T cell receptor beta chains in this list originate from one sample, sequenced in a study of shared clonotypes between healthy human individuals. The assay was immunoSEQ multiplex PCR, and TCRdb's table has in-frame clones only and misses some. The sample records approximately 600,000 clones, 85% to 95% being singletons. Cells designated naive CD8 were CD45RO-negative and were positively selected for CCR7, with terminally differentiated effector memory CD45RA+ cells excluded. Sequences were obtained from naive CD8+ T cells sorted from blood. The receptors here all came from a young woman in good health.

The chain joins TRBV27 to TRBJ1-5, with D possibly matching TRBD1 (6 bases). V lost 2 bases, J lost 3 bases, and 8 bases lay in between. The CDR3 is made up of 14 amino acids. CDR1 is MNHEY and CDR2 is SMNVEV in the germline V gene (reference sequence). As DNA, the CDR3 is TGTGCCAGCAGTTTAGGACAGCTCAATCAGCCCCAGCATTTT. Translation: CASSLGQLNQPQHF.

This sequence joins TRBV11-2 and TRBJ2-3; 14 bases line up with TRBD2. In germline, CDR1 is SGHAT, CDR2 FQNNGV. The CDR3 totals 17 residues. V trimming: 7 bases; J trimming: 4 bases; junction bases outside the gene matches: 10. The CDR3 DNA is TGTGCCAGCATCAAGACTAGCGGGAGGGGTCTATCAGATACGCAGTATTTT. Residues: CASIKTSGRGLSDTQYF.

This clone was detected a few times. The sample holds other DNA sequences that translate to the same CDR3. CDR3 DNA: TGTGCCAGCAGCTTGGGAACTGAAGCTTTCTTT. Its protein product is CASSLGTEAFF. The V and J genes are TRBV5-4 and TRBJ1-1; D remains unclear. The V gene lost 0 bases and the J gene lost 5 bases, with 2 bases spanning the gap. The germline V gene has CDR1 SGHNT and CDR2 YYREEE (reference sequence). The CDR3 covers 11 residues. Variable domain in full (rest from reference TRBV5-4 and TRBJ1-1): ETGVTQSPTHLIKTRGQQVTLRCSSQSGHNTVSWYQQALGQGPQFIFQYYREEENGRGNFPPRFSGLQFPNYSSELNVNALELDDSALYLCASSLGTEAFFGQGTRLTVV.

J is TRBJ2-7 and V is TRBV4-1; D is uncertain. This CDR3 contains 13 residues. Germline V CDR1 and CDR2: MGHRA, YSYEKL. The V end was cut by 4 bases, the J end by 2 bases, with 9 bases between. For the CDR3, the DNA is TGCGCCAGCAGCCGCGGACCTCCCTACGAGCAGTACTTC. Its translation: CASSRGPPYEQYF.

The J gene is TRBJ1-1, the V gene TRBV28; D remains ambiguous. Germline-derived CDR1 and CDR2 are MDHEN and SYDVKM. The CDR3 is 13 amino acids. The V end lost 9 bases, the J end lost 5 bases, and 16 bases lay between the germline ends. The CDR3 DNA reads TGTGCCAGTACGAGGCTTTTGGAAACTGAAGCTTTCTTT. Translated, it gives CASTRLLETEAFF.